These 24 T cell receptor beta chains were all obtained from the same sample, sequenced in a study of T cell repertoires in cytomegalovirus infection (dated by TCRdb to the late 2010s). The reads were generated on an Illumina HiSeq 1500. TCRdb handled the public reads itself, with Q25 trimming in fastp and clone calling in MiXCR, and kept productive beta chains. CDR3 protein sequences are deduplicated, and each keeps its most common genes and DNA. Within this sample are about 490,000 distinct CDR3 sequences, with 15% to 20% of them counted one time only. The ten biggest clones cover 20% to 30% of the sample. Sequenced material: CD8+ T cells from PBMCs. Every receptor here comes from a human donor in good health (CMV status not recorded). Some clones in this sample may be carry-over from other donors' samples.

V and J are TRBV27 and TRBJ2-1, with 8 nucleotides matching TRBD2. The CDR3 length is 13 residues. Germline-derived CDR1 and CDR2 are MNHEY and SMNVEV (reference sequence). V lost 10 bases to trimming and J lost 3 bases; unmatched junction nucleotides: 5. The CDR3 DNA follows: TGTGCCACCCTCAGCGGGGGCTACAATGAGCAGTTCTTC. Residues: CATLSGGYNEQFF.

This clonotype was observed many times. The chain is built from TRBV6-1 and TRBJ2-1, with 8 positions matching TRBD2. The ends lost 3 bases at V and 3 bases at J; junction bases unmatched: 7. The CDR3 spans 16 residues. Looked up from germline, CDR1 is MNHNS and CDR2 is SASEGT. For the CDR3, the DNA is TGTGCCAGCAGTGAGGCTGGACTAGCAGTCTACAATGAGCAGTTCTTC. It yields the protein CASSEAGLAVYNEQFF.

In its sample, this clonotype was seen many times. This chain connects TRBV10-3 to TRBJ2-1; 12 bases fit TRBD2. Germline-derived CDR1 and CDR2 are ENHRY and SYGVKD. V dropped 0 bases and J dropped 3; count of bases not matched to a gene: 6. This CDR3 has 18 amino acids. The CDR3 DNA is TGTGCCATCAGTGAGTCGAAACTAGCGGGGGGACACTACAATGAGCAGTTCTTC. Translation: CAISESKLAGGHYNEQFF.

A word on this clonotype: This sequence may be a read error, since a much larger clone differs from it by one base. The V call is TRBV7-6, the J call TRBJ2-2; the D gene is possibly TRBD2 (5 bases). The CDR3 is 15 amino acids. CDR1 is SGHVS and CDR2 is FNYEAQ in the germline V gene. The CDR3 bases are TGTGTCAGCAGCTTACCGGGGAGATACACCGGGGAGCTGTTTTTT. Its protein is CVSSLPGRYTGELFF. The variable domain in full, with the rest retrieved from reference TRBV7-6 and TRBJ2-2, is GAGVSQSPRYKVTKRGQDVALRCDPISGHVSLYWYRQALGQGPEFLTYFNYEAQQDKSGLPNDRFSAERPEGSISTLTIQRTEQRDSAMYRCVSSLPGRYTGELFFGEGSRLTVL.

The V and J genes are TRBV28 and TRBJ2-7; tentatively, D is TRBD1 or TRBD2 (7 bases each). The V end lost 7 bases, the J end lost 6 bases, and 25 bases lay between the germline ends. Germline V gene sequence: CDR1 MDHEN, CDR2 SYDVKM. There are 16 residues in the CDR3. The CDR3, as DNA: TGTGCCAGCATCACCCAGGGGGGGATCGGGACGTTCGAGCAGTACTTC. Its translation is CASITQGGIGTFEQYF.

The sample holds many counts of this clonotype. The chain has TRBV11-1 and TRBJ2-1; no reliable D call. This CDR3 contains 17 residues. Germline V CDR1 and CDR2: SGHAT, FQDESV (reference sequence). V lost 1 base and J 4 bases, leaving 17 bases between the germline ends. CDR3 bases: TGTGCCAGCAGCTTAGACCCTTTGCCGGACCCTTACAATGAGCAGTTCTTC. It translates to CASSLDPLPDPYNEQFF. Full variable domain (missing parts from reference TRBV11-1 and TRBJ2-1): EAEVAQSPRYKITEKSQAVAFWCDPISGHATLYWYRQILGQGPELLVQFQDESVVDDSQLPKDRFSAERLKGVDSTLKIQPAELGDSAMYLCASSLDPLPDPYNEQFFGPGTRLTVL.

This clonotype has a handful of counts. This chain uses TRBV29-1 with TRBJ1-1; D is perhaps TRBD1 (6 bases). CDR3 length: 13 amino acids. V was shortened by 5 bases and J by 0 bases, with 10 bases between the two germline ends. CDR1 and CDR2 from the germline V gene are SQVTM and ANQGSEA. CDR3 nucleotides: TGCAGCGTTTGTGACAGGATGAACACTGAAGCTTTCTTT. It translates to CSVCDRMNTEAFF.

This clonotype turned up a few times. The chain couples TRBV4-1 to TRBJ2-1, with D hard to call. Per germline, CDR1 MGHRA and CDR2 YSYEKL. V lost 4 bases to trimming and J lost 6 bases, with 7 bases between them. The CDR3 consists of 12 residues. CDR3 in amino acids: CASSRGSNEQFF. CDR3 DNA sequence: TGCGCCAGCAGCCGGGGATCCAATGAGCAGTTCTTC.

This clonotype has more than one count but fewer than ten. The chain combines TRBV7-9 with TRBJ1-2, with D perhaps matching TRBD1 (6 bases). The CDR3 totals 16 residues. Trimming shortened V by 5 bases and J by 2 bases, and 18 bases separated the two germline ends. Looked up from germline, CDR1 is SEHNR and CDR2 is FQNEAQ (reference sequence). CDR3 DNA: TGTGCCAGCAGCCTCCCCCCGGGACATATAAACTATGGCTACACCTTC. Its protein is CASSLPPGHINYGYTF.

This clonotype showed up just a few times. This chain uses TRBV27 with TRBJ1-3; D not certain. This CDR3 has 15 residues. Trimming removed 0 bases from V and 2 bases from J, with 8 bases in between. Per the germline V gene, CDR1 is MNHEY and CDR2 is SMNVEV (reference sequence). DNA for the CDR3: TGTGCCAGCAGTTTATCGGGCGGCCCTGGAAACACCATATATTTT. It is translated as CASSLSGGPGNTIYF.

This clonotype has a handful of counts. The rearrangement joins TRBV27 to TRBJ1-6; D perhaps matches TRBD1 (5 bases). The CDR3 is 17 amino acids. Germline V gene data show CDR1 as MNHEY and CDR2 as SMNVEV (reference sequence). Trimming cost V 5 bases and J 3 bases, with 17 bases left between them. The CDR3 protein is CASSEIYWGDYNSPLHF. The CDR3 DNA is TGTGCCAGCAGTGAGATTTACTGGGGGGACTATAATTCACCCCTCCACTTT.

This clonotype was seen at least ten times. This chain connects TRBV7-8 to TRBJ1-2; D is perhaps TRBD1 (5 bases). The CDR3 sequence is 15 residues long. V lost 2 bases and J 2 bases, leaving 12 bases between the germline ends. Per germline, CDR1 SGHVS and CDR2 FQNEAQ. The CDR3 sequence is CASSLSTAPNYGYTF. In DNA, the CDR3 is TGTGCCAGCAGCTTATCGACAGCCCCGAACTATGGCTACACCTTC.

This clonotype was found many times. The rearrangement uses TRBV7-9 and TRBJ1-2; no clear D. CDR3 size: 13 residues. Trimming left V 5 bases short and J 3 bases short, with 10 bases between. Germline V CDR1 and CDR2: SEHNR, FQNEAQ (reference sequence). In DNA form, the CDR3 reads TGTGCCAGCAGCCCCCTTACAGACTATGGCTACACCTTC. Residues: CASSPLTDYGYTF.

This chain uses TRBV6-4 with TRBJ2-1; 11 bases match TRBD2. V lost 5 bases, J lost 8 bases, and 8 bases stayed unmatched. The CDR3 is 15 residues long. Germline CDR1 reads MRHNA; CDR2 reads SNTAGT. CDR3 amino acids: CASSPLAGVVYEQFF. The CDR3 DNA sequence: TGTGCCAGCAGTCCACTAGCGGGAGTAGTATATGAGCAGTTCTTC.

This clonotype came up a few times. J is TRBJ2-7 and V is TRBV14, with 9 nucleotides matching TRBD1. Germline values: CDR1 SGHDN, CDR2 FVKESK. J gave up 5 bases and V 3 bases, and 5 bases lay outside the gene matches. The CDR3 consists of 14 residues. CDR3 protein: CASSQTGTGHEQYF. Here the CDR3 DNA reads TGTGCCAGCAGCCAGACCGGGACAGGGCACGAGCAGTACTTC.

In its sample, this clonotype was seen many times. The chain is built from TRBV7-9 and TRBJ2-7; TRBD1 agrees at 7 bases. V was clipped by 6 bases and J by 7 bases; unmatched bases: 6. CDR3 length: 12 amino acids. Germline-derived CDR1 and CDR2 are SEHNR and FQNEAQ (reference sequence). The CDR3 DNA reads TGTGCCAGCAGTGGGACAGCTCAGGAGCAGTACTTC. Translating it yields CASSGTAQEQYF.

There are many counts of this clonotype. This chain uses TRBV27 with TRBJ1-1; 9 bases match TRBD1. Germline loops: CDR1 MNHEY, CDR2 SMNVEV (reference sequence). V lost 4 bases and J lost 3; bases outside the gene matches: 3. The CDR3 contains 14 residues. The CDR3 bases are TGTGCCAGCAGTTACAGGGGGCGCGACACTGAAGCTTTCTTT. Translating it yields CASSYRGRDTEAFF.

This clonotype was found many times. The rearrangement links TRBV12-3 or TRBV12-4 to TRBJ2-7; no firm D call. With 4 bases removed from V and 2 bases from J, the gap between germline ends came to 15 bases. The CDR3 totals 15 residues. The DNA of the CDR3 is TGTGCCAGCAGTTCTTCACCAAGCCCCCCCTACGAGCAGTACTTC. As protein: CASSSSPSPPYEQYF.

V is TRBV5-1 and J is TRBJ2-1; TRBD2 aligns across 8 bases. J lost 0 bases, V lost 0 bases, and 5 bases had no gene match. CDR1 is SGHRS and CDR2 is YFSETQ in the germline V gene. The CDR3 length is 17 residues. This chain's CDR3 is CASSLARSGSSYNEQFF. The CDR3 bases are TGCGCCAGCAGCTTGGCCAGGAGCGGGAGCTCCTACAATGAGCAGTTCTTC.

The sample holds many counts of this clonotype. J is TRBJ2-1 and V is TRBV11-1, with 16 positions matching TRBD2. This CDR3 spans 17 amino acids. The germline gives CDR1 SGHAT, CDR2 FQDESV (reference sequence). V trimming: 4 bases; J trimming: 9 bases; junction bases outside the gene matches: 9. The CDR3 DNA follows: TGTGCCAGCAGCTCAATCTCCGGGACTAGCGGGAGGGGTGAGCAGTTCTTC. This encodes CASSSISGTSGRGEQFF. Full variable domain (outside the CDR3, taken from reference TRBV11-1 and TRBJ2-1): EAEVAQSPRYKITEKSQAVAFWCDPISGHATLYWYRQILGQGPELLVQFQDESVVDDSQLPKDRFSAERLKGVDSTLKIQPAELGDSAMYLCASSSISGTSGRGEQFFGPGTRLTVL.

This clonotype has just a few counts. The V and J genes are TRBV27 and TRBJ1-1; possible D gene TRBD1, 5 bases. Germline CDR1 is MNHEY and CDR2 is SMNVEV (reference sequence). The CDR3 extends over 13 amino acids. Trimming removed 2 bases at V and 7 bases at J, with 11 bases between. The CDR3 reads CASSLAPRGEAFF. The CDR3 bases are TGTGCCAGCAGTTTAGCGCCGAGGGGTGAAGCTTTCTTT.

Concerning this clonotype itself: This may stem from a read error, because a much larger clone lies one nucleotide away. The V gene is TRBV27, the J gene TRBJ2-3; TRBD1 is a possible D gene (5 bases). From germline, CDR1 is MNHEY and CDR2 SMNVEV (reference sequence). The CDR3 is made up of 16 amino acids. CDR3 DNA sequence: TGTGCCAGCAGTTTGATCAGGGCTGCGCACACAGATACGCGGTATTTT. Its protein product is CASSLIRAAHTDTRYF.

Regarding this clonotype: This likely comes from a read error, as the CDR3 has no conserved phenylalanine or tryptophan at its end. The CDR3 loop is CASSLDTYNVQFY. The CDR3, as DNA: TGTGCCAGCAGCTTAGATACCTACAATGTGCAGTTCTAC. The chain joins TRBV7-9 to TRBJ2-1; no reliable D call. CDR1 is SEHNR, CDR2 FQNEAQ, per germline (reference sequence). The CDR3 contains 13 residues.

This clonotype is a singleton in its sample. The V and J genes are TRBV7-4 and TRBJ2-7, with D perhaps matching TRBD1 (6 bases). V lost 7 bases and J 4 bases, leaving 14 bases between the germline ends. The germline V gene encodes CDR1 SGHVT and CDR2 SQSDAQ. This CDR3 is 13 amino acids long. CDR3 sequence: CASTRDIQYEQYF. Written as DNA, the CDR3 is TGTGCCAGCACCCGGGACATCCAGTACGAGCAGTACTTC.